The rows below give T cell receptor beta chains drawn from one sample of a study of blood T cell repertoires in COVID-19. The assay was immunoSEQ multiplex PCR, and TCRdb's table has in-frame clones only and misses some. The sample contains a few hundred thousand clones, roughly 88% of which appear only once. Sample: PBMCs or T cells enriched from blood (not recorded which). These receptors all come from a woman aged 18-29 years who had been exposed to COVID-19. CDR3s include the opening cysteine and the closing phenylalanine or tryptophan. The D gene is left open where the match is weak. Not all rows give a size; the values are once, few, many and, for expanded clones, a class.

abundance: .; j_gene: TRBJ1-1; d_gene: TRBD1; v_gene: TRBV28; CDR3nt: TGTGCCAGCAGTCGAAAAGATAGACAGGGGGCGTATGAAGCTTTCTTT; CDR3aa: CASSRKDRQGAYEAFF
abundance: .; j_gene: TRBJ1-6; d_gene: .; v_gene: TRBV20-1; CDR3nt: TGCAGTGCTAGTAAGACAGTCGGGGGATCACCCCTCCACTTT; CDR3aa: CSASKTVGGSPLHF
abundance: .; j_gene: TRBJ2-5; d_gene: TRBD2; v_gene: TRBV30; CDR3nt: TGTGCCTGGAGTGTAAGACTAGCGGGGGGCGAGGAGACCCAGTACTTC; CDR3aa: CAWSVRLAGGEETQYF
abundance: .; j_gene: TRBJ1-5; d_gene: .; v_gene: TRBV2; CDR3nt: TGTGCCAGCAGTGAAGCTGACTTTAGCAATCAGCCCCAGCATTTT; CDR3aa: CASSEADFSNQPQHF
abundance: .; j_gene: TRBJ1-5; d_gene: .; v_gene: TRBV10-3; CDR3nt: TGTGCCATCAGCGACAGGTCGGGCAATCAGCCCCAGCATTTT; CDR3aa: CAISDRSGNQPQHF
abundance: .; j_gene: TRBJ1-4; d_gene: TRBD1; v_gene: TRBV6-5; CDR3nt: TGTGCCAGCAGGACAGGGGGTGCTAATGAAAAACTGTTTTTT; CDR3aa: CASRTGGANEKLFF
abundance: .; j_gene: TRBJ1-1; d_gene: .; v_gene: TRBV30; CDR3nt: TGTGCCTGGAGTCCACCCGCGACTGAAGCTTTCTTT; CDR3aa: CAWSPPATEAFF
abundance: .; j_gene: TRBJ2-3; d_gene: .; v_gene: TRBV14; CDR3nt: TGTGCCAGCGGCAGGATATCCGTAAATACGCAGTATTTT; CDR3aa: CASGRISVNTQYF
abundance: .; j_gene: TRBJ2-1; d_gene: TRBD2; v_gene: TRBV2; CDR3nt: TGTGCCAGCAGACAAAGACTAGCGGGGGGGAGCAATGAGCAGTTCTTC; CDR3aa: CASRQRLAGGSNEQFF
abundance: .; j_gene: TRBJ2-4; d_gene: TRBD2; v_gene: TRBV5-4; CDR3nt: TGTGCCAGCAGCTTGTCGGCGGGAGCAATAACGGGAAACATTCAGTACTTC; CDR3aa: CASSLSAGAITGNIQYF
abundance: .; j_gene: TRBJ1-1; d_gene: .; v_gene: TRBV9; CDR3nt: TGTGCCAGCAGCGTAGGGCAGGGGACTGAAGCTTTCTTT; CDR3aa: CASSVGQGTEAFF
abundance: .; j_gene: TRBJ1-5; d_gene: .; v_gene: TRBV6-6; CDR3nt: TGTGCCAGCAGTTACGTCGACAAGAATCAGCCCCAGCATTTT; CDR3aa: CASSYVDKNQPQHF
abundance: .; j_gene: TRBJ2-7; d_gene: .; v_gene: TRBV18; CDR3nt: TGTGCCAGCTCATCTTCAGGTGCGAGAAGCGAGCAGTACTTC; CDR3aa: CASSSSGARSEQYF
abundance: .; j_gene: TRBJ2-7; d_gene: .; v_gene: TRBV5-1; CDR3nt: TGCGCCAGCAGCCCGGTAGGGGTCTACGAGCAGTACTTC; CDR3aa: CASSPVGVYEQYF
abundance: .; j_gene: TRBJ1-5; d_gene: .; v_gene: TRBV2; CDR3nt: TGTGCCAGCAGCGGCACCAGGGTCAGCAATCAGCCCCAGCATTTT; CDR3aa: CASSGTRVSNQPQHF
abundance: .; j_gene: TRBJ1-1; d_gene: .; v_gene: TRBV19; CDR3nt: TGTGCCAGTAGTATCCTATCCCCGGTGAGCACTGAAGCTTTCTTT; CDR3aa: CASSILSPVSTEAFF
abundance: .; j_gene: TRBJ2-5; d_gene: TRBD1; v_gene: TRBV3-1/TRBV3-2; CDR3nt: TGTGCCAGCAGCCAAGGGGCTGGACAGGGTGGGAAGACCCAGTACTTC; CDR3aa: CASSQGAGQGGKTQYF
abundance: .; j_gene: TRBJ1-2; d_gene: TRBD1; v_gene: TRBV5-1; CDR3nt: TGCGCCAGCAGCTTGGGGGACAGGACCTCTAACTATGGCTACACCTTC; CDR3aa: CASSLGDRTSNYGYTF
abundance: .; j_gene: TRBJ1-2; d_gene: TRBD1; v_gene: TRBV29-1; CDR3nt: TGCAGCGTTGATCAGACAGGGTCCTATGGCTACACCTTC; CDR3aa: CSVDQTGSYGYTF
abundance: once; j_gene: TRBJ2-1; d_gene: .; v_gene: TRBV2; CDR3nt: TGTGCCAGCACCAGACAGGCGGTGAATGAGCAGTTCTTC; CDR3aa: CASTRQAVNEQFF
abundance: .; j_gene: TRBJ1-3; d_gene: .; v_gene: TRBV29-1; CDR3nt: TGCAGCGCCTTAACTGGAAACACCATATATTTT; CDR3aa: CSALTGNTIYF
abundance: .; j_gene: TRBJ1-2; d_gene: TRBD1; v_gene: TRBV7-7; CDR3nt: TGTGCTAGCAGCTCATACCGAGGACAGGGCTATGGCTACACCTTC; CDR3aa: CASSSYRGQGYGYTF
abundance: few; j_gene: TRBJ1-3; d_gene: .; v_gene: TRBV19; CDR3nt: TGTGCCAGTATGACCTCAGGAACTGGAAACACCATATATTTT; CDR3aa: CASMTSGTGNTIYF
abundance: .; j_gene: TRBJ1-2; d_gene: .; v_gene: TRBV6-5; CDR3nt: TGTGCCAGCAGTTACTCGGAGAACTATGGCTACACCTTC; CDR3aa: CASSYSENYGYTF
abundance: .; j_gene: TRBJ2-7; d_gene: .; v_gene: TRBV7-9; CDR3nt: TGTGCCAGCAGCTTTAGAGGCTACGAGCAGTACTTC; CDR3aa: CASSFRGYEQYF
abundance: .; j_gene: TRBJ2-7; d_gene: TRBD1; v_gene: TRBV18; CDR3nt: TGTGCCAGCTCACCGCAGGGACAGGGTGCCTACGAGCAGTACTTC; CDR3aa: CASSPQGQGAYEQYF
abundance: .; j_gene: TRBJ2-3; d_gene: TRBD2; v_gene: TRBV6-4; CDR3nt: TGTGCCAGCAGTGCGGGTATAGCGGGGGGATCAGATACGCAGTATTTT; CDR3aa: CASSAGIAGGSDTQYF
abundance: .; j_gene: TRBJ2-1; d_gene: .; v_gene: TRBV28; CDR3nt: TGTGCCAGCAGTTTATTGGGGGGCTACAATGAGCAGTTCTTC; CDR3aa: CASSLLGGYNEQFF
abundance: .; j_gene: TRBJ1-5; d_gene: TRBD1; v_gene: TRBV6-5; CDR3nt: TGTGCCAGCAGACCCCAGACAGGGGGGGTCCAGCCCCAGCATTTT; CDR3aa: CASRPQTGGVQPQHF
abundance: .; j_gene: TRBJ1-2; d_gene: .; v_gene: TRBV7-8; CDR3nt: TGTGCCAGCAGCTTAAATATTATCTCTAACTATGGCTACACCTTC; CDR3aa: CASSLNIISNYGYTF
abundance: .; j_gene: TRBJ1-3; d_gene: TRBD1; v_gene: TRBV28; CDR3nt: TGTGCCAGCAGTCACAGGGGTTCGACTGGAAACACCATATATTTT; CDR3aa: CASSHRGSTGNTIYF
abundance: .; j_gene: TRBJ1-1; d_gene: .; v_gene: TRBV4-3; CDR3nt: TGCGCCAGCAGCGCCCTAATCAGGGTCACTGAAGCTTTCTTT; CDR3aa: CASSALIRVTEAFF
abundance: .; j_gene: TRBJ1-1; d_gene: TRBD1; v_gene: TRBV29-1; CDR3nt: TGCAGCGAGCGGGGGACAGGGGGCACTGAAGCTTTCTTT; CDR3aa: CSERGTGGTEAFF
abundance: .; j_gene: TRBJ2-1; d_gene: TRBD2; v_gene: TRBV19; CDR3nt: TGTGCCAGTAGTATCGACTCGACTAGCGGGGACTACAATGAGCAGTTCTTC; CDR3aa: CASSIDSTSGDYNEQFF
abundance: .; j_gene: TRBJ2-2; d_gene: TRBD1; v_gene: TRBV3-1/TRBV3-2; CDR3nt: TGTGCCAGCAGCTTTTTTCCCCCGGGACAGGGTTTCGGGGAGCTGTTTTTT; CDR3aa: CASSFFPPGQGFGELFF
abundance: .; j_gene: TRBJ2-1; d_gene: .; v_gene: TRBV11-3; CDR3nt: TGTGCCAGCAGCTTAGGTCCGGAGCGGCAGTTCTTC; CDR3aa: CASSLGPERQFF
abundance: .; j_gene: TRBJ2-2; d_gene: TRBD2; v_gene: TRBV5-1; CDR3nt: TGCGCCAGCTACCTTGGGATTCCGGGAGGGCCGAACACCGGGGAGCTGTTTTTT; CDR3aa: CASYLGIPGGPNTGELFF
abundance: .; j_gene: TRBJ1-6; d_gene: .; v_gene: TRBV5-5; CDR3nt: TGTGCCAGCAGCTATTTGACAGATTTTAATTCACCCCTCCACTTT; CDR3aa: CASSYLTDFNSPLHF
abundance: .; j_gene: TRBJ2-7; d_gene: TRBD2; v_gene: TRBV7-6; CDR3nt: TGTGCCAGCAGCTTAGCGGCTAGCGGCTACGAGCAGTACTTC; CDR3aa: CASSLAASGYEQYF
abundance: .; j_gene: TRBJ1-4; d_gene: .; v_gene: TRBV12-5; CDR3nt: TGTGCTAGTGGTTTGGTAAGACAGGTTAATGAAAAACTGTTTTTT; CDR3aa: CASGLVRQVNEKLFF
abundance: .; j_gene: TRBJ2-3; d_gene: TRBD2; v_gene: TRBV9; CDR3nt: TGTGCCAGCAGCGTAAGGCTAGCGGGAGATGATACGCAGTATTTT; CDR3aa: CASSVRLAGDDTQYF
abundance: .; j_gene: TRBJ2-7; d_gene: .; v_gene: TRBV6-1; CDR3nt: TGTGCCAGCAGTGAACCCAGGGGAGTCTACGAGCAGTACTTC; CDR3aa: CASSEPRGVYEQYF
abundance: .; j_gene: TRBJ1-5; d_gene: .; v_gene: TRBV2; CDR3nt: TGTGCCAGCAGTGATGGGCAGGTTCAGCCCCAGCATTTT; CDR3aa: CASSDGQVQPQHF
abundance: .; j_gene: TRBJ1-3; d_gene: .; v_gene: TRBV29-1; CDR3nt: TGCAGCGTAAAACAGGGAAACTCTGGAAACACCATATATTTT; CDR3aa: CSVKQGNSGNTIYF
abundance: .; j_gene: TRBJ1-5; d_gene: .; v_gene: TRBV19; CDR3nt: TGTGCCAGTAGAACAGGATCCCCTGGGATTCAGCCCCAGCATTTT; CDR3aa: CASRTGSPGIQPQHF